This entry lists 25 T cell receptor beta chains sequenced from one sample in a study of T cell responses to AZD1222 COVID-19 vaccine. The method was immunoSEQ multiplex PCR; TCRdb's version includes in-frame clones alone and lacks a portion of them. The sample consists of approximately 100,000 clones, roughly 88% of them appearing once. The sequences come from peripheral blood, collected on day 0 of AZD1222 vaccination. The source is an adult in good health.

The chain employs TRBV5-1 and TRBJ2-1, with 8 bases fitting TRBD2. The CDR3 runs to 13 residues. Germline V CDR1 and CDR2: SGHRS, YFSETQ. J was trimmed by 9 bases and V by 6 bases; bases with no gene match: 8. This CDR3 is CASNKREIFEQFF. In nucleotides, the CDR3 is TGCGCCAGCAATAAGCGGGAGATCTTTGAGCAGTTCTTC.

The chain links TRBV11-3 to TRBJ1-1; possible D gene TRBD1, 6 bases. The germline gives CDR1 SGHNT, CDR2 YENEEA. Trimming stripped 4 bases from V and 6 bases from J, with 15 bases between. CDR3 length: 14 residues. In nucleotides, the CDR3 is TGTGCCAGCAGCTCCCTCACGGGGGCGTCTGAAGCTTTCTTT. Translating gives CASSSLTGASEAFF.

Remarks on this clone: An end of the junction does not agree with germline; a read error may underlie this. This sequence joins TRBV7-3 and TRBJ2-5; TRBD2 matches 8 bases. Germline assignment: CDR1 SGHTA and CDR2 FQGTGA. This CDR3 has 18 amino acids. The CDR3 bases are TGTCCCAGCAGCCCCACCCCCCGCCGGGGGCGGGGGGAAGAGACCCAGTACTTC. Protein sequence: CPSSPTPRRGRGEETQYF. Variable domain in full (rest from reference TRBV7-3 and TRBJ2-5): GAGVSQTPSNKVTEKGKYVELRCDPISGHTALYWYRQSLGQGPEFLIYFQGTGAADDSGLPNDRFFAVRPEGSVSTLKIQRTERGDSAVYLCPSSPTPRRGRGEETQYFGPGTRLLVL.

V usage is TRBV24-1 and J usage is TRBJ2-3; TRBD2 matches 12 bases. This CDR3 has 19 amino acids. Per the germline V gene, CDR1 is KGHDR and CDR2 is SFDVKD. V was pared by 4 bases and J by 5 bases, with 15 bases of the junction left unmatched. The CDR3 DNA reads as TGTGCCACCAGTGACAACGGTTTAGGGACTAGCGGGTCCATAGATACGCAGTATTTT. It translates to CATSDNGLGTSGSIDTQYF.

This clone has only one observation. The CDR3, as DNA: TGCGCCAGCAGCCTCCAGGTGACGGGTTCACCCCTCCACTTT. This translates into CASSLQVTGSPLHF. The chain joins TRBV4-1 to TRBJ1-6; no clear D. The V end was cut by 4 bases, the J end by 9 bases, with 13 bases between. CDR3 length: 14 residues. In germline, CDR1 is MGHRA, CDR2 YSYEKL.

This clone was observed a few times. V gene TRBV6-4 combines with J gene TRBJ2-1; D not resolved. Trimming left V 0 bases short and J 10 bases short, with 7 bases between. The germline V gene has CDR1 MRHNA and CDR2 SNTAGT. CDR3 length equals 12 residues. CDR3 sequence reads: CASSDSGAEQFF. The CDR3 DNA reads TGTGCCAGCAGTGACTCCGGTGCGGAGCAGTTCTTC.

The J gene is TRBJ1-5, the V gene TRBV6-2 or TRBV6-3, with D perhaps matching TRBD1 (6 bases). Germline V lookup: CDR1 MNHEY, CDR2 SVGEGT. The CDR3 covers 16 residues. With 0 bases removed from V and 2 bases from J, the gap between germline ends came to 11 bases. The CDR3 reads CASSYSGGAGNQPQHF. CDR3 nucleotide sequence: TGTGCCAGCAGTTACTCTGGGGGGGCCGGCAATCAGCCCCAGCATTTT.

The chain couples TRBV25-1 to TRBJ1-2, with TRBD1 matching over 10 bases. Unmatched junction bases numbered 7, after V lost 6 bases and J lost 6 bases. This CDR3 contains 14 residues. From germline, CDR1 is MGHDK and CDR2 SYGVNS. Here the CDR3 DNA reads TGTGCCAGCAGGCGCCCCGGGACAGGGGATGGCTACACCTTC. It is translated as CASRRPGTGDGYTF.

CDR3 in amino acids: CASSQVGQGEQYF. In DNA, the CDR3 is TGTGCCAGCAGCCAAGTGGGACAGGGTGAGCAGTACTTC. The rearrangement joins TRBV3-1 (or the pseudogene TRBV3-2) to TRBJ2-7, with 9 bases identical to TRBD1. V trimming: 1 base; J trimming: 7 bases; junction bases outside the gene matches: 2. CDR1 is LGHDT and CDR2 is YNNKEL in the germline V gene (reference sequence). CDR3 length equals 13 residues.

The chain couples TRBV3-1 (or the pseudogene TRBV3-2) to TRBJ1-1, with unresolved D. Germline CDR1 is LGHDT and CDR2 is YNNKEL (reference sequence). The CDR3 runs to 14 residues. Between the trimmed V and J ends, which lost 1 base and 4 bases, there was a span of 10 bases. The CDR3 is CASSQATRGTEAFF. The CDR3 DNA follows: TGTGCCAGCAGCCAAGCTACGCGGGGCACTGAAGCTTTCTTT.

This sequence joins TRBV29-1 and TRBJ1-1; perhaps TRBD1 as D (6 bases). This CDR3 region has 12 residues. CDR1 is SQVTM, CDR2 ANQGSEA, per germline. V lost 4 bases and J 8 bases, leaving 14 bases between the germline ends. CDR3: CSVGGLRIEAFF. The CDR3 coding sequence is TGCAGCGTTGGGGGGCTGCGTATAGAAGCTTTCTTT.

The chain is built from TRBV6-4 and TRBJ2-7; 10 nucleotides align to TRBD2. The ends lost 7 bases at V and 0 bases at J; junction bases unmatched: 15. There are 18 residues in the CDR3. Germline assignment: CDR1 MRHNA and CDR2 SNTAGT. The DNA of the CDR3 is TGTGCCAGCACCAAGGGACTAGCGCGTACCGTCAGCTCCTACGAGCAGTACGTC. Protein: CASTKGLARTVSSYEQYV.

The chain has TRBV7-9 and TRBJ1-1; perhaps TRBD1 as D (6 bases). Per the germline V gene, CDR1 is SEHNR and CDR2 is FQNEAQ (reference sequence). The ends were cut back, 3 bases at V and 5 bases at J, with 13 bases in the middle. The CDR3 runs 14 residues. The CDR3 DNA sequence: TGTGCCAGCAGCTTCGCAGGGGCGAGGACTGAAGCTTTCTTT. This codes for CASSFAGARTEAFF.

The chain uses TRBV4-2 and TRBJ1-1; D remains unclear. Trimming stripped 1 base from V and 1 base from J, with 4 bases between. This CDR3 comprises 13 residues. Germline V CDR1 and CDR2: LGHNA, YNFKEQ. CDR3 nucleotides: TGTGCCAGCAGCCAAGTAGGGAACACTGAAGCTTTCTTT. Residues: CASSQVGNTEAFF.

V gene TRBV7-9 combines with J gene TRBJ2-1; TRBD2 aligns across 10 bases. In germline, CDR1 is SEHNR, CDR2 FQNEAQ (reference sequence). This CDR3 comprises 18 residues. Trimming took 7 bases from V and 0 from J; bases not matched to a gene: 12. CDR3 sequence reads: CASIMASGGPSSYNEQFF. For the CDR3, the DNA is TGTGCCAGCATCATGGCTAGCGGGGGACCGAGCTCCTACAATGAGCAGTTCTTC.

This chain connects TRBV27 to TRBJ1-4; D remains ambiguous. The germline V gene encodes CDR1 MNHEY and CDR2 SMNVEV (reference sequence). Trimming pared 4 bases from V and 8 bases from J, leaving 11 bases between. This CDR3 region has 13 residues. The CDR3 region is CASSSGVREKLFF. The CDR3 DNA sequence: TGTGCCAGCAGTTCGGGTGTGAGGGAAAAACTGTTTTTT. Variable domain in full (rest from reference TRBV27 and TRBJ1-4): EAQVTQNPRYLITVTGKKLTVTCSQNMNHEYMSWYRQDPGLGLRQIYYSMNVEVTDKGDVPEGYKVSRKEKRNFPLILESPSPNQTSLYFCASSSGVREKLFFGSGTQLSVL.

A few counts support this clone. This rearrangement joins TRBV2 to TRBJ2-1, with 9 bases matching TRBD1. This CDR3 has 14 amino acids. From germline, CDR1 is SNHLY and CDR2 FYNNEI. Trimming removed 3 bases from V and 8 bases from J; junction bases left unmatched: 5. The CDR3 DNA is TGTGCCAGCAGTGAGCGTTGGACAGGGGATGAGCAGTTCTTC. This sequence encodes CASSERWTGDEQFF. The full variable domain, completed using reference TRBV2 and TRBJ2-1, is EPEVTQTPSHQVTQMGQEVILRCVPISNHLYFYWYRQILGQKVEFLVSFYNNEISEKSEIFDDQFSVERPDGSNFTLKIRSTKLEDSAMYFCASSERWTGDEQFFGPGTRLTVL.

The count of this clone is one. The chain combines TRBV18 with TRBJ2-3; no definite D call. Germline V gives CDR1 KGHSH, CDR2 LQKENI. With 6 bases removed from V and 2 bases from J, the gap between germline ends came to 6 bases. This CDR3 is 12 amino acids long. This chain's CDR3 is CASSPYTDTQYF. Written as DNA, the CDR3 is TGTGCCAGCTCGCCGTACACAGATACGCAGTATTTT.

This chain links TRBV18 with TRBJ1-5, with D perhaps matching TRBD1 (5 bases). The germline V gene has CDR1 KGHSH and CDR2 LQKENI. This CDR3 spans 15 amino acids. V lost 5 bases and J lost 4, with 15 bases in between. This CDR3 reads CASSSGVGVNQPQHF. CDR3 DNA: TGTGCCAGCTCAAGCGGCGTAGGGGTTAATCAGCCCCAGCATTTT.

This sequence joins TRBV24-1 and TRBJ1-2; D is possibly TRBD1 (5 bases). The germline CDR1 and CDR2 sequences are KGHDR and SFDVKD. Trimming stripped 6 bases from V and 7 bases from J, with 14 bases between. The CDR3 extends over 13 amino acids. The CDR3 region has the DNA TGTGCCACCAGTCTGGGACGATCTGGTGGCTACACCTTC. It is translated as CATSLGRSGGYTF.

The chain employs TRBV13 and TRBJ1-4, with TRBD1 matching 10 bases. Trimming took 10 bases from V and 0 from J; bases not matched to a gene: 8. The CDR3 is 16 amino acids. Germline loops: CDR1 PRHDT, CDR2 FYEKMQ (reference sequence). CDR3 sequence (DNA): TGTGCCACCGCGCGGGACAGGGGAGCAACTAATGAAAAACTGTTTTTT. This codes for CATARDRGATNEKLFF.

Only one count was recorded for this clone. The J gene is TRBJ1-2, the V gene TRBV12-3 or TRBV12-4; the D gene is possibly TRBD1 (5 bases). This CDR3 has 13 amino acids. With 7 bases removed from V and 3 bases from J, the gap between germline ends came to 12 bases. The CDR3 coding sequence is TGTGCCAGCACGGGGCCCTATGACTATGGCTACACCTTC. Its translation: CASTGPYDYGYTF.

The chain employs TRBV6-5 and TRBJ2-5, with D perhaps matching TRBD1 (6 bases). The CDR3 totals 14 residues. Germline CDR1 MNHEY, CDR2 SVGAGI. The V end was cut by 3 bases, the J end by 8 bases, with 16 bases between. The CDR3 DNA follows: TGTGCCAGCAGTTATCATGGACAGTATTATACCCAGTACTTC. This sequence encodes CASSYHGQYYTQYF.

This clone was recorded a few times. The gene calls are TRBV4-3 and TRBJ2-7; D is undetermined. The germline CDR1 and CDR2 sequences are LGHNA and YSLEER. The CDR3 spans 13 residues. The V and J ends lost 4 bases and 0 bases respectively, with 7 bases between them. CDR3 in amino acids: CASSRRISYEQYF. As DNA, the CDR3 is TGCGCCAGCAGCCGTCGAATCTCCTACGAGCAGTACTTC.

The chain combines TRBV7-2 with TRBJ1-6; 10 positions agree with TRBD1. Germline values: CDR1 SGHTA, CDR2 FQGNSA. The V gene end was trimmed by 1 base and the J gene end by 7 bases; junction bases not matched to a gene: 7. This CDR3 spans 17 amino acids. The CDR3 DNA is TGTGCCAGCAGCTTAGGGGACAGGGGAGGGAGGAATTCACCCCTCCACTTT. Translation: CASSLGDRGGRNSPLHF.